This T cell receptor beta chain was sequenced for a study of cytomegalovirus exposure and HLA in healthy donors listed by TCRdb under 2017. Looking at the study overall: According to a later analysis, one platform produced both the approximately 110 validation repertoires and the approximately 600 repertoires of the first cohort. The study aimed to test whether signatures of past pathogen exposure could be identified by cataloging public T cell receptors. Besides the first cohort of under 700 subjects, a separate validation cohort made up of some 110 different subjects was used. The study combined high-throughput TCR immunosequencing, statistical association of individual TCRs with disease status, and machine learning to predict cytomegalovirus infection status. Study-wide conclusions, independent of this receptor: In both the original and validation cohorts, the classifier was reported to diagnose cytomegalovirus status with high specificity and sensitivity. The validation cohort had no HLA typing available for a later analysis, so co-occurrence within that cohort was assessed over all 120 or so repertoires. It was suggested by the authors that the approach could potentially be generalized to other disease states and immunological phenotypes. In the study, about 150 TCR beta chains were listed as associated with cytomegalovirus. A few of the identified cytomegalovirus-associated TCR beta chains were confirmed in vitro to be specific for cytomegalovirus antigens. Most TCR sequences were seen in very few donors, while some public TCRs were found in many individuals. In a later analysis, TCRs clustered in the first cohort were found to also tend to co-occur in the 130 or so validation repertoires, with 94% of cluster scores above 0.

The method behind the library was the immunoSEQ multiplex PCR assay. In the authors' own workflow: To diagnose cytomegalovirus status from the catalog of TCR beta chain sequences, a statistical classification framework was built. TCRdb holds this immuneACCESS table with in-frame rearrangements only. Some clones are missing; in checked studies, unresolved V genes explain under half, and the rest has no known cause. The V and J calls and the clone size are those of that table, but D and trimming were determined from the DNA. The sample yields under 100,000 clones; roughly 96% were counted once. 0.6% to 0.85% of the sample goes to the ten largest clones. Looking up the germline V gene yields CDR1 MNHEY and CDR2 SVGAGI. The CDR3 covers 12 residues, taking in both the cysteine and the phenylalanine. The CDR3 DNA has 36 bases and is translated from base 1. The germline V and J ends show losses of 7 bases and 8 bases respectively, and no gene match explains 4 bases of the junction.

In regard to this clone: The clone's antigen remains unknown. Qualities for individual bases were not recorded, and no much larger clone is one base off.

Donors formed part of the validation cohort, which comprised 120 subjects and was distinct from the first cohort of over 500 subjects. The clonotype originates from a man between 18 and 29 years old in good health and CMV-seronegative. The sequencing input was PBMCs. The chain is assembled from TRBV6-5 and TRBJ2-3; a stretch of 9 junction bases matches TRBD2. The nucleotides read TGTGCCAGCAAACTTAGCGGGAGTACGCAGTATTTT. It translates as CASKLSGSTQYF.